This entry describes one T cell receptor (beta chain). Its target is unknown. V was trimmed by 4 bases and J by 7 bases, leaving 14 bases between them. Looked up from germline, CDR1 is LGHDT and CDR2 is YNNKEL (reference sequence). The CDR3 length is 14 residues. PCR was performed a second time for roughly 7 to 12 cycles using a sample-barcoded 5' primer and a J-beta primer mix. TCRdb called the 5' RACE reads again in MiXCR, with one record for every CDR3 protein. The table includes some 1.6 million distinct CDR3 sequences, about 31% detected once. These data come from a study of blood T cells in healthy people across ages. Broader study findings: Long-lived donors exceeded aged donors in naive CD4+ cells and diversity.

The TCR originated in a woman younger than 45 in good health. Sequenced: blood. The genes are TRBV3-1 and TRBJ1-5; D uncertain. CDR3: CASSPSFVEQPQHF. Here the CDR3 DNA reads TGTGCCAGCAGCCCGTCGTTTGTAGAACAGCCCCAGCATTTT.